This T cell receptor beta chain was retrieved from a study of cytomegalovirus exposure and HLA in healthy donors (TCRdb year 2017). Regarding the study in general: In an earlier analysis of 550 to 750 of the donors, under 300 Gb of sequence data and approximately 120 million unique TCR beta sequences from about 180 million T cells were reported. Approximately 300 gigabases of sequencing data and some 85 million unique TCR sequences were included in an early release covering under 650 HLA-typed donors. Of the 398 genotyped donors, 65% to 90% were placed in the genetic ancestry cluster associated with self-reported Caucasian donors. The aim of the study was to test whether cataloging public T cell receptors could identify signatures of past pathogen exposure. The study used immunosequencing to profile the T cell repertoires of some 600 subjects and linked those repertoires to cytomegalovirus serostatus. Along with the approximately 700-subject first cohort, a separate validation cohort of over 90 different subjects was used. High-throughput TCR immunosequencing, statistical association of individual TCRs with disease status, and machine learning were combined to predict cytomegalovirus infection status. A later analysis re-examined previously published TCR beta repertoires from over 500 donors and added high-resolution HLA genotyping to investigate patterns of TCR occurrence. Rather than drawing on any new phenotypic data, the later analysis identified candidate immune exposures from TCR beta sequences and the way those sequences occurred across donors. An earlier analysis of 587 of the donors applied high-throughput TCR beta sequencing to assess whether each TCR beta V gene segment acted as functional or pseudogenic. Donor age, sex, ethnicity and CMV serostatus were collected together with the repertoire data. A later genetic analysis took genome-wide SNP genotypes for about 65% of the 666 donors and used that subset as a discovery cohort. All discovery cohort repertoires had been generated using a single sequencing platform. HLA typing included class I and class II loci at four-digit resolution. The number of typed donors differed by locus: about 629-640 for A, B, C, DRB1 and DQB1; roughly 510 for DQA1; some 590 for DPA1; and around 470 for DPB1. Four or five DR-DQ haplotypes were handled as single units for association and clustering, since linkage in the cohort was strong. Across roughly 420 genotyped donors of the cohort, an average of 235,054 unique TCR beta nucleotide sequences per donor were sequenced, and approximately 19% of those sequences were non-productive.

V loses 6 bases of germline sequence and J loses 7 bases, and the interval between the two ends is 15 bases. The CDR3 runs 14 amino acids, cysteine and phenylalanine included. Only CDR3 DNA is held: 42 bases, read in frame from base 1. According to the germline V gene (reference sequence), CDR1 reads MNHEY and CDR2 reads SMNVEV. Results and caveats for the whole study, not just this receptor: In a later analysis, most CMV-associated TCR beta chains were found to appear HLA-restricted, with HLA associations seemingly driven largely by CMV exposure. The classifier was reported to diagnose cytomegalovirus status with high specificity and sensitivity in both the original cohort and the validation cohort. It was suggested by the authors that the approach could potentially be generalized to other disease states and immunological phenotypes. In vitro tests confirmed that a few of the cytomegalovirus-associated TCR beta chains recognize cytomegalovirus antigens. In an earlier analysis of around 600 of the donors, most TCR beta V segments were observed in productive rearrangements about 87% or about 30% of the time, broadly matching IMGT annotations. An association between a missense DCLRE1C variant and V-gene and J-gene trimming of TCR beta chains was found in a later genetic analysis and replicated in an independent cohort. Because counts were too low, around 18 rarely observed V segments, including chromosome 9 orphons, were left out of the earlier analysis of approximately 580 of the donors. The study gave a list of 150 to 200 TCR beta chains associated with cytomegalovirus. When HLA alleles, especially DR and DQ, strongly co-occurred, TCR associations were difficult to assign to individual alleles. In a later analysis, the rate of TCR association differed among HLA loci, with DRB1 alleles having the most associated TCRs and HLA-C alleles having the fewest. In a later analysis, HLA-associated TCR beta chains were found to be more clonally expanded and to have lower generation probabilities than equally common non-associated chains. In a later analysis, several top co-occurrence clusters were reported to appear linked to parvovirus B19, influenza, CMV and Epstein-Barr virus. In a later genetic analysis, fewer N-insertions in productive TCRs were reported among donors in an Asian-associated ancestry cluster than the roughly 700-donor mean. The sequencing pipeline was judged likely to have produced a cluster of highly shared sequence variants as a technical artifact. Immune exposure information for the cohort was limited to CMV serostatus. The 87-base-pair reads could not distinguish some IMGT-functional V segments, including TRBV6-2 and TRBV6-3, so those segments were excluded. Correlated functional status among segregating V segments might be attributable to linkage disequilibrium, but an unknown experimental factor could not be ruled out. Roughly uniform sequencing depth across donors was assumed in presence/absence analyses, although this assumption may not hold. In this cohort, only TCR beta chains were sequenced, and detectable features were limited by the absence of alpha or paired-chain data. Because HLA typing was missing for some donors at each locus, association tests included only the typed subset. While some public TCRs were present in many individuals, most TCR sequences turned up only very rarely across donors. A further reported finding was that TCR beta sequences accurately predicted the HLA-A and HLA-B alleles for most subjects in the first cohort. At a false discovery rate of 0.05, a later analysis linked some 18,000 TCR beta sequences to specific HLA alleles.

Note on this clone: Its binding antigen is unknown. No qualities accompany the bases; no much larger clone lies one base away.

The cohort was made up of 650 to 700 healthy bone marrow donors. Cohort members were all nominally healthy when sampled, although unrecorded immune exposures were likely present. The donor was CMV seropositive and belonged to the group of 250 to 300 seropositive cohort members. A peripheral blood sample was provided by each donor, and peripheral blood mononuclear cells were used for TCR beta sequencing. Genomic DNA extraction from the blood cell samples was performed with the Qiagen DNeasy Blood Extraction Kit. Libraries were made using the immunoSEQ multiplex PCR assay. For the multiplex PCR, a mixture combining 60 forward primers for TCR Vbeta segments and 13 reverse primers for TCR Jbeta segments was used. The CDR3 region of rearranged TCR beta genes was amplified from genomic DNA by a multiplex PCR assay. Amplified TCR beta libraries were sequenced as 87-base-pair reads on the Illumina HiSeq System. From the authors' description of their analysis: Across the 500 to 850 repertoires, a later analysis counted 60 million to 90 million unique TCR beta chains, roughly 11 million of which were shared by at least two donors. Raw reads were error-corrected and collapsed into unique sequences by a nearest-neighbor algorithm in which closely related sequences were merged to remove PCR and sequencing errors. V, D and J gene segments were assigned by aligning CDR3 sequences to IMGT reference sequences. Each retained sequence needed at least a six-nucleotide match to both a V gene segment and a J gene segment. A rearrangement was called productive if the CDR3 had no stop codons and remained in frame with V and J, and every other rearrangement was called non-productive. CDR3 was defined according to IMGT convention as the region running from the second conserved V-encoded cysteine to the conserved J-encoded phenylalanine. The earlier analysis of 587 of the donors excluded sequences that lacked an unambiguous match to a single V gene segment. In an earlier analysis of several hundred of the donors, a V segment was called functional when productive rearrangements were above 56.7%, and segregating when the standard deviation between donors exceeded 5%. A statistical classification framework was built to diagnose cytomegalovirus status from the catalog of TCR beta chain sequences. In a later analysis, TCR nucleotide sequences were compared against IMGT/GENE-DB human TR gene sequences so that V and J genes could be assigned. The TCRdist pipeline was used in a later analysis to assign CDR3 sequences and most-parsimonious VDJ recombination scenarios. A later analysis defined each TCR beta chain by its CDR3 amino acid sequence plus V-gene family, and excluded reads lacking a unique V-gene family. To address suspected cross-contamination and a sequencing artifact, a later analysis removed a few hundred highly shared, low-generation-probability nucleotide sequences. For each public chain, a later analysis derived a clonal expansion index from normalized ranks of inferred template counts within each repertoire. A later analysis computed generation probabilities with a VDJ recombination model fitted to out-of-frame rearrangements, and checked the results against IGoR. A later analysis scored TCR-TCR, TCR-HLA and TCR-CMV co-occurrence with hypergeometric tests, applying a repertoire-size bias correction to TCR pairs. A later analysis estimated false discovery rates by permuting HLA or CMV assignments 20 times. In a later analysis, co-occurring TCRs were grouped with DBSCAN, and TCRdist sequence similarity was added when clustering was performed within HLA-allele-positive subsets. For co-occurrence clustering, repertoires with fewer than 30,000 or more than 120,000 public chains were excluded, along with 4 to 6 repertoires with anomalous nucleotide sharing. TCRdb provides this immuneACCESS table in a form limited to in-frame rearrangements. Some clones are lacking; in checked studies, under half of them reflect an unresolved V gene, and why the rest are absent is not known. That table gives V, J and clone size, and the DNA gave D and trimming. A total of fewer than 200,000 clones appear in this sample, about three quarters of them only once. 0.85% to 1% of the sample is in the top ten clones.

The TCR comes from a woman between 50 and 59 years old in good health and CMV-seropositive. The sequence links TRBV27 to TRBJ1-4; TRBD1 could be the D gene, as 5 bases match. Material for sequencing was PBMCs. The DNA is as follows: TGTGCCAGCAGGCCGGGACTACGACTTGAAAAACTGTTTTTT. This gives the protein CASRPGLRLEKLFF.